The sequence of this T cell receptor (beta chain) was determined in a study of cutaneous CD30+ T cell lymphoproliferative disorder and hepatitis E (dated by TCRdb to between 2017 and 2018). The protocol used for the library was the immunoSEQ multiplex PCR assay. TCRdb took over this immuneACCESS table, retaining in-frame rearrangements with V and J assigned. Such tables are incomplete; in checked studies, under half of the missing clones stem from an unresolved V gene, and the remainder is unexplained. For this sample there are 7,000 to 9,500 clones; about 74% appear just once. Clones ranked in the top ten supply more than 0.9% of the sample. Reading the germline V gene gives CDR1 SGHTA and CDR2 FQGNSA. There are 15 amino acids in the CDR3, from cysteine to phenylalanine inclusive. Just CDR3 DNA is preserved here, 45 bases in frame from base 1. The germline V end is reduced by 3 bases and the J end by 4 bases; junction bases left unmatched: 4.

Concerning this clone itself: The antigen it binds to is not known. Base qualities are not provided; no much larger clone lies one nucleotide away.

Recombination joined TRBV7-2 with TRBJ1-3; TRBD1 aligns with 9 central bases. The sample comprised blood. The origin of this receptor is a human donor with a cutaneous T cell lymphoproliferative disorder associated with hepatitis E virus. The nucleotides are TGTGCCAGCAGCTTCGGGACAGGGAAAGGAAACACCATATATTTT. The translation is CASSFGTGKGNTIYF.